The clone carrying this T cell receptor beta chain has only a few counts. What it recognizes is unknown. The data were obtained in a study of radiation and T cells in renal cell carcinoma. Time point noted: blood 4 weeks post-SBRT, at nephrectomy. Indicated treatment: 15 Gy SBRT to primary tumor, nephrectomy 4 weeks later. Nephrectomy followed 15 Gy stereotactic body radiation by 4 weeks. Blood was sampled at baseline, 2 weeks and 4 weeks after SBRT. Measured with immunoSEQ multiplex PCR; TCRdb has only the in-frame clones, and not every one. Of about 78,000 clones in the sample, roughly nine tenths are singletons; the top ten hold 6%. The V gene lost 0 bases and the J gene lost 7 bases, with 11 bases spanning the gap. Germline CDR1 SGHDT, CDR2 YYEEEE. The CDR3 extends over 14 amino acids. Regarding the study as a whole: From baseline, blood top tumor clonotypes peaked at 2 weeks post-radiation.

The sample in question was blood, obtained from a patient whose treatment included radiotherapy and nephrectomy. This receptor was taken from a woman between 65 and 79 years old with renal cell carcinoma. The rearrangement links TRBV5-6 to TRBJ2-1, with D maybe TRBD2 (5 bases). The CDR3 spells CASSLGGNPNEQFF. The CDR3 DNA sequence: TGTGCCAGCAGCTTGGGAGGGAACCCTAATGAGCAGTTCTTC.